This T cell receptor beta chain was observed in a study of tumor and adjacent non-tumor tissue in lung cancer. Findings of the study overall: In normal lung, the top 100 clones were significantly more dominant than in tumor.

Points on this clonotype: The antigen is unknown.

A modified ARM-PCR protocol with three rounds of nested PCR amplified TCRbeta. TCRdb re-called the multiplex PCR reads through MiXCR, storing one row per CDR3 protein. Here the sample spans 50,000 to 60,000 distinct CDR3 sequences, about 79% being singletons. Trimming removed 9 bases from V and 6 bases from J; junction bases left unmatched: 14. This CDR3 is built from 15 residues. The template was RNA from unsorted bulk tissue. Distant lung tissue was collected more than 3 cm away from the tumor edge. This TCR was sampled from a woman aged 55-69 years with non-small cell lung cancer. The chain uses TRBV12-3 or TRBV12-4 and TRBJ1-1, with TRBD1 matching over 9 bases. The material sequenced was distant non-tumor lung tissue. The CDR3 DNA reads as TGTGCCAGTAATTTATCCCGGACAGGGGTAGCTGAAGCTTTCTTT. Protein: CASNLSRTGVAEAFF.